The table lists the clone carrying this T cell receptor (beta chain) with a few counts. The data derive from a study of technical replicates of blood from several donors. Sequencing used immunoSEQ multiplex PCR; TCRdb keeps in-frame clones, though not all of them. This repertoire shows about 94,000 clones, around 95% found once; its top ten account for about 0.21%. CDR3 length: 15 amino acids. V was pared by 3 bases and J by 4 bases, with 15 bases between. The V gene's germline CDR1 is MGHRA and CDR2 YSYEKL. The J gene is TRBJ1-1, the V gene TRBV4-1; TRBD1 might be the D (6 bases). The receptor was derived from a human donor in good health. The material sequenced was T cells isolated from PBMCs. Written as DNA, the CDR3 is TGCGCCAGCAGCCAGAAATACAGGGAGGGCACTGAAGCTTTCTTT. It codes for CASSQKYREGTEAFF.